These T cell receptor beta chains were read from a single sample in a study of T cell repertoires in cytomegalovirus infection. No antigen is known for these receptors. TCRdb reprocessed the reads via MiXCR and lists one record per CDR3 protein. Of about 900,000 distinct CDR3 sequences listed, around a third are singletons. Sequencing was performed on cultured CD8+ T cells from PBMCs, taken from culture after CMV antigen stimulation. These receptor sequences come from a human donor in good health (CMV status not recorded). Some clones in this sample may be carry-over from other donors' samples. CDR3s include the opening cysteine and the closing phenylalanine or tryptophan. Fields, in order: clone size, J gene, D gene, V gene, CDR3 protein, CDR3 DNA. D genes are given only for firm matches. Clone size is stated in some rows and not others, as once, few, many or a class when expanded.

abundance: -
j_gene: TRBJ2-6
d_gene: -
v_gene: TRBV6-5
CDR3aa: CASSYASSGANVLTF
CDR3nt: TGTGCCAGCAGTTACGCCAGCTCTGGGGCCAACGTCCTGACTTTC

abundance: -
j_gene: TRBJ2-1
d_gene: TRBD2
v_gene: TRBV7-6
CDR3aa: CASSLELAGANNEQFF
CDR3nt: TGTGCCAGCAGCTTGGAACTAGCGGGGGCGAACAATGAGCAGTTCTTC

abundance: few
j_gene: TRBJ1-1
d_gene: -
v_gene: TRBV6-5
CDR3aa: CASSPIEMAEAFF
CDR3nt: TGTGCCAGCAGCCCGATCGAAATGGCTGAAGCTTTCTTT

abundance: few
j_gene: TRBJ2-7
d_gene: -
v_gene: TRBV10-3
CDR3aa: CAIREDSSYEQYF
CDR3nt: TGTGCCATCAGGGAAGACAGCTCCTACGAGCAGTACTTC

abundance: few
j_gene: TRBJ1-2
d_gene: -
v_gene: TRBV4-3
CDR3aa: CASSQDLWGTPIRGYTF
CDR3nt: TGCGCCAGCAGCCAAGATCTTTGGGGTACGCCAATCAGGGGCTACACCTTC

abundance: -
j_gene: TRBJ2-2
d_gene: -
v_gene: TRBV5-4
CDR3aa: CASRRLGETGELFF
CDR3nt: TGTGCCAGCAGGAGACTAGGGGAAACCGGGGAGCTGTTTTTT

abundance: -
j_gene: TRBJ2-3
d_gene: TRBD2
v_gene: TRBV24-1
CDR3aa: CATSELAGGPLGTDTQYF
CDR3nt: TGTGCCACCAGTGAGTTAGCGGGGGGGCCACTAGGCACAGATACGCAGTATTTT

abundance: -
j_gene: TRBJ2-3
d_gene: -
v_gene: TRBV2
CDR3aa: CASTLDGGGTDTQYF
CDR3nt: TGTGCCAGCACTCTAGACGGGGGAGGCACAGATACGCAGTATTTT

abundance: -
j_gene: TRBJ1-1
d_gene: -
v_gene: TRBV2
CDR3aa: CASSSSQGPRF
CDR3nt: TGTGCCAGCAGTTCCTCACAGGGACCACGCTTT

abundance: -
j_gene: TRBJ1-1
d_gene: -
v_gene: TRBV5-4
CDR3aa: CASSPTNRVNTEAFF
CDR3nt: TGTGCCAGCAGCCCGACCAACAGGGTGAACACTGAAGCTTTCTTT

abundance: -
j_gene: TRBJ2-6
d_gene: -
v_gene: TRBV12-3/TRBV12-4
CDR3aa: CASSPPSESYSGANVLTF
CDR3nt: TGTGCCAGCAGTCCCCCCTCCGAGAGTTACTCTGGGGCCAACGTCCTGACTTTC

abundance: few
j_gene: TRBJ2-2
d_gene: -
v_gene: TRBV7-6
CDR3aa: CASGPTNTGELFF
CDR3nt: TGTGCCAGCGGGCCTACGAACACCGGGGAGCTGTTTTTT

abundance: -
j_gene: TRBJ2-1
d_gene: -
v_gene: TRBV27
CDR3aa: CASSLSGRGRSYNEQFF
CDR3nt: TGTGCCAGCAGTTTATCGGGGAGGGGGCGGTCCTACAATGAGCAGTTCTTC

abundance: few
j_gene: TRBJ1-3
d_gene: TRBD1
v_gene: TRBV6-5
CDR3aa: CASSYSQGGNTIYF
CDR3nt: TGTGCCAGCAGTTACTCACAGGGGGGAAACACCATATATTTT

abundance: few
j_gene: TRBJ1-6
d_gene: -
v_gene: TRBV12-3/TRBV12-4
CDR3aa: CASSLIGGDSPLHF
CDR3nt: TGTGCCAGCAGCCTTATAGGGGGGGATTCACCCCTCCACTTT

abundance: -
j_gene: TRBJ2-4
d_gene: -
v_gene: TRBV28
CDR3aa: CASSTIRQNIQYF
CDR3nt: TGTGCCAGCAGTACAATCCGGCAAAACATTCAGTACTTC

abundance: few
j_gene: TRBJ1-5
d_gene: TRBD1
v_gene: TRBV20-1
CDR3aa: CSARAGGASQPQHF
CDR3nt: TGCAGTGCTAGAGCAGGGGGCGCAAGCCAGCCCCAGCATTTT

abundance: many
j_gene: TRBJ2-5
d_gene: TRBD2
v_gene: TRBV11-2
CDR3aa: CASSLNLLAGGPLQETQYF
CDR3nt: TGTGCCAGCAGCTTGAACCTGCTAGCGGGGGGGCCCCTACAAGAGACCCAGTACTTC

abundance: -
j_gene: TRBJ2-5
d_gene: TRBD1
v_gene: TRBV28
CDR3aa: CASSLSTGGLQETQYF
CDR3nt: TGTGCCAGCAGTTTATCAACAGGGGGCTTACAAGAGACCCAGTACTTC

abundance: -
j_gene: TRBJ1-6
d_gene: TRBD1
v_gene: TRBV7-2
CDR3aa: CASSPTAVGQNNSPLHF
CDR3nt: TGTGCCAGCAGCCCCACGGCTGTGGGACAGAATAATTCACCCCTCCACTTT

abundance: few
j_gene: TRBJ2-7
d_gene: TRBD1
v_gene: TRBV6-2/TRBV6-3
CDR3aa: CASSWGTGLYEQYF
CDR3nt: TGTGCCAGCAGTTGGGGGACAGGGCTTTACGAGCAGTACTTC

abundance: -
j_gene: TRBJ2-1
d_gene: -
v_gene: TRBV9
CDR3aa: CASSAPGHLLEQFF
CDR3nt: TGTGCCAGCAGCGCGCCGGGACACCTTTTGGAGCAGTTCTTC

abundance: -
j_gene: TRBJ1-1
d_gene: -
v_gene: TRBV6-5
CDR3aa: CASSYGEGFTEAFF
CDR3nt: TGTGCCAGCAGTTACGGGGAGGGTTTCACTGAAGCTTTCTTT

abundance: -
j_gene: TRBJ2-4
d_gene: TRBD2
v_gene: TRBV4-2
CDR3aa: CASSQEGGGVIKNIQYF
CDR3nt: TGTGCCAGCAGCCAAGAGGGCGGGGGGGTCATCAAAAACATTCAGTACTTC